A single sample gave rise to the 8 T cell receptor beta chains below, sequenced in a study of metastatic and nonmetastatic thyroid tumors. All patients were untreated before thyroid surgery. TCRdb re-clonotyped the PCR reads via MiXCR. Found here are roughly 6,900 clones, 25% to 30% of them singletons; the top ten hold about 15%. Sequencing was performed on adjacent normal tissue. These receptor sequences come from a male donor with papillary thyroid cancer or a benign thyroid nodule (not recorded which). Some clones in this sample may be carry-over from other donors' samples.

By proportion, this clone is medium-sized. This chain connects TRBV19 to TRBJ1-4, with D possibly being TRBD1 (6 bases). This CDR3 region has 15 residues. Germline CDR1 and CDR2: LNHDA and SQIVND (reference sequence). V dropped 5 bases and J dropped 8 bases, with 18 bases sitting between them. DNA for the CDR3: TGTGCCAGTAGTCCCCAATCAGGGAGGGGGGAAAAACTGTTTTTT. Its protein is CASSPQSGRGEKLFF.

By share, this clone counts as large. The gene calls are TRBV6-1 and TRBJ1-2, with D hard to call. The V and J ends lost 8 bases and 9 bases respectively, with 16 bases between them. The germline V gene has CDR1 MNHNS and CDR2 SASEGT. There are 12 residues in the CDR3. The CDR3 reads CASGSVVGSYTF. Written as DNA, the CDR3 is TGTGCCAGCGGATCCGTTGTGGGAAGCTACACCTTC.

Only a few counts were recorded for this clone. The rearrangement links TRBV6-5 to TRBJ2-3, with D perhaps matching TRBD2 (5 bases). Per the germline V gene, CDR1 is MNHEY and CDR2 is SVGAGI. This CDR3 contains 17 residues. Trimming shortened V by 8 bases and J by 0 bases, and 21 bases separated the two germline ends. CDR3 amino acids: CASSQRSYPTSTDTQYF. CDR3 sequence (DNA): TGTGCCAGCTCCCAGCGGAGCTACCCCACTAGCACAGATACGCAGTATTTT.

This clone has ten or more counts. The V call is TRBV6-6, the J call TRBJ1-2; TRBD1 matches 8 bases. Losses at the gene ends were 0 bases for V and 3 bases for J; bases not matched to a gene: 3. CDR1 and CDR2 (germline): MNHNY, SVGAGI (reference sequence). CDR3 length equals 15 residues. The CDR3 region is CASSYSWTGHYGYTF. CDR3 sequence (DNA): TGTGCCAGCAGTTACTCATGGACAGGGCACTATGGCTACACCTTC.

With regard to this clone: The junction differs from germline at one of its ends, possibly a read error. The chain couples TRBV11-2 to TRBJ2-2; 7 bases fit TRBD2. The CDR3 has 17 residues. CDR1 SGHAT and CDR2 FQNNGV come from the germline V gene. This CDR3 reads CACSAGTTGPNAGELFF. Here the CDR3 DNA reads TGTGCCTGCAGCGCCGGGACTACCGGGCCGAACGCCGGGGAGCTGTTTTTT.

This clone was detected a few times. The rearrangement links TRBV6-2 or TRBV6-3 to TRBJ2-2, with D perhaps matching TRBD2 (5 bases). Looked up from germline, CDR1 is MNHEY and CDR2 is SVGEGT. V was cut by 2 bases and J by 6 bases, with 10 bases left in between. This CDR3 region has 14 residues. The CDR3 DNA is TGTGCCAGCAGTTACAACCGGGGAGCCGGGGAGCTGTTTTTT. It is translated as CASSYNRGAGELFF.

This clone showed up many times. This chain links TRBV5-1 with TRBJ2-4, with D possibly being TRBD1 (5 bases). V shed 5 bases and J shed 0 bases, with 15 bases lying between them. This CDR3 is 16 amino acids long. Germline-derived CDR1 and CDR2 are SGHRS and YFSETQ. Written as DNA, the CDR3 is TGCGCCAGCAGTCATGGGGTGGGGCTAGCCAAAAACATTCAGTACTTC. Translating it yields CASSHGVGLAKNIQYF.

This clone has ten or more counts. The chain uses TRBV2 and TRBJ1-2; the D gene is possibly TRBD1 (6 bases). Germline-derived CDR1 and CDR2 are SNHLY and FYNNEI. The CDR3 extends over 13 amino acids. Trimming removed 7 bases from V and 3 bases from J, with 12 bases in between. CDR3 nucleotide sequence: TGTGCCAGCATTTTTCAGGGGTACTATGGCTACACCTTC. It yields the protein CASIFQGYYGYTF.